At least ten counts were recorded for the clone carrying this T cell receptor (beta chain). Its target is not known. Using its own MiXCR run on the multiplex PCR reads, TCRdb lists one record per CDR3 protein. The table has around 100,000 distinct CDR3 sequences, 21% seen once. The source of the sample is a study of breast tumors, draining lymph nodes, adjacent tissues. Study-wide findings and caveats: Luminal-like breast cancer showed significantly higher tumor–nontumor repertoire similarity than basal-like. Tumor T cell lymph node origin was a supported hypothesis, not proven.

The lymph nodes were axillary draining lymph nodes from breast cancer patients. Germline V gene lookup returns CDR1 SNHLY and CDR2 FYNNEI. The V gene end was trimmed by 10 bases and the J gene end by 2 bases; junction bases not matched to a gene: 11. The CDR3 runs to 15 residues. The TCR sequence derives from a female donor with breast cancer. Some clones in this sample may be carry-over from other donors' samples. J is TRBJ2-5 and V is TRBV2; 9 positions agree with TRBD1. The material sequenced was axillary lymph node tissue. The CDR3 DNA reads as TGTGCCACCACCCGGTGGGGACAGGGACAAGAGACCCAGTACTTC. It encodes CATTRWGQGQETQYF.